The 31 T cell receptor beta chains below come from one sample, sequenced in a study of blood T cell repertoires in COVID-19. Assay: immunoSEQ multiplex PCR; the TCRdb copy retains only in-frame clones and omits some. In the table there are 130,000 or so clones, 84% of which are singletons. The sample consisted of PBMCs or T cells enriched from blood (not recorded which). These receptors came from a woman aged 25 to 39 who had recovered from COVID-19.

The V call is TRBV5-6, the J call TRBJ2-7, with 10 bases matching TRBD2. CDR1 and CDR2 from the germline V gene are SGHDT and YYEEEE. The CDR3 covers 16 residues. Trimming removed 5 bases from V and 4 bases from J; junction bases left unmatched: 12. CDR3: CASSRGLAGDRYEQYF. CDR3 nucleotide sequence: TGTGCCAGCAGTCGGGGTCTAGCGGGAGACCGTTACGAGCAGTACTTC.

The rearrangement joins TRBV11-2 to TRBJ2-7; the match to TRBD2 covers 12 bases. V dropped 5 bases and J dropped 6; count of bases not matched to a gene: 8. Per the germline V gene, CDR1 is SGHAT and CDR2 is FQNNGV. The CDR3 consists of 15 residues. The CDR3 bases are TGTGCCAGCAGCCAGACTAGCGGGAGAAACCGCGAGCAGTACTTC. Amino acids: CASSQTSGRNREQYF.

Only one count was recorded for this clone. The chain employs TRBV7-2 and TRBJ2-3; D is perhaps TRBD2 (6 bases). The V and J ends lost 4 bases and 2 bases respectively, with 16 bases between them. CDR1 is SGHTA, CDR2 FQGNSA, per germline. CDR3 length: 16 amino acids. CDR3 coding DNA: TGTGCCAGCAGCTCGACCGGGACTCCCGTCACAGATACGCAGTATTTT. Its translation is CASSSTGTPVTDTQYF.

The CDR3 loop reads CASRGQGMDNSPLHF. CDR3 DNA sequence: TGTGCCAGCAGAGGACAGGGGATGGATAATTCACCCCTCCACTTT. The V and J genes are TRBV6-5 and TRBJ1-6; the match to TRBD1 covers 9 bases. Germline V lookup: CDR1 MNHEY, CDR2 SVGAGI. CDR3 length equals 15 residues. The J segment lost 5 bases and the V segment lost 6 bases, leaving 5 bases of the junction unmatched.

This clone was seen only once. CDR3 loop: CASSPHQDLNTEAFF. The CDR3 nucleotides read TGTGCCAGCTCACCCCATCAGGATTTGAACACTGAAGCTTTCTTT. The chain couples TRBV18 to TRBJ1-1, with D hard to call. With 3 bases removed from V and 0 bases from J, the gap between germline ends came to 11 bases. Germline CDR1 and CDR2: KGHSH and LQKENI. The CDR3 has 15 amino acids. Using reference TRBV18 and TRBJ1-1 for the parts outside the CDR3, the full variable domain is NAGVMQNPRHLVRRRGQEARLRCSPMKGHSHVYWYRQLPEEGLKFMVYLQKENIIDESGMPKERFSAEFPKEGPSILRIQQVVRGDSAAYFCASSPHQDLNTEAFFGQGTRLTVV.

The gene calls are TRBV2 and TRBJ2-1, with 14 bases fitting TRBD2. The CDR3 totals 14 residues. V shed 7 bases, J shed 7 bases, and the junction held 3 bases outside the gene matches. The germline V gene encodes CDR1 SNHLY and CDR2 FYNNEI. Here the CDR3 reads CASTTSGRANEQFF. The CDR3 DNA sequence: TGTGCCAGCACGACTAGCGGGAGGGCGAATGAGCAGTTCTTC.

The DNA for the CDR3 is TGTGCCAGCAGTTTATACAGGGGGAGTGAGCAGTACTTC. Its protein is CASSLYRGSEQYF. This sequence joins TRBV12-3 or TRBV12-4 and TRBJ2-7; 8 bases are shared with TRBD1. V lost 2 bases to trimming and J lost 7 bases; unmatched junction nucleotides: 4. The length of the CDR3 is 13 residues.

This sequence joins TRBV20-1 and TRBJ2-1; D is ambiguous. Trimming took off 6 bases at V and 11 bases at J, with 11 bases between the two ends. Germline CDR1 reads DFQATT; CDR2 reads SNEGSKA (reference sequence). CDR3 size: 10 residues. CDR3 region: CSANYKKQFF. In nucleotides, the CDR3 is TGCAGTGCGAACTATAAAAAGCAGTTCTTC.

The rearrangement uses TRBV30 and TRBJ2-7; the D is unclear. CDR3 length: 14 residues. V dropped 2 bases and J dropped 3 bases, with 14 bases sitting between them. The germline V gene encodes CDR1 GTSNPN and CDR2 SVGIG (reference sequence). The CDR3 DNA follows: TGTGCCTGGAGTCCAGCAGGAAACCGCTACGAGCAGTACTTC. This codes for CAWSPAGNRYEQYF.

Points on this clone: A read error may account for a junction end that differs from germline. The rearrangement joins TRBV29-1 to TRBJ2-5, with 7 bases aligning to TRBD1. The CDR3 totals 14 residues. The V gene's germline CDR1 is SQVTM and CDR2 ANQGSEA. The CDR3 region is CSAELDRYQETQYF. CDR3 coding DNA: TGCAGCGCTGAACTGGACAGGTACCAAGAGACCCAGTACTTC.

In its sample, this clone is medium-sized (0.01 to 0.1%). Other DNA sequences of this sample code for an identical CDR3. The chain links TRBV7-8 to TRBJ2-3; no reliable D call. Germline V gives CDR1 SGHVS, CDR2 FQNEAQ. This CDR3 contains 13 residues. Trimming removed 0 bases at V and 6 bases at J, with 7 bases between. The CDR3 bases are TGTGCCAGCAGCTTAGCGCGCCCTGATACGCAGTATTTT. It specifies CASSLARPDTQYF.

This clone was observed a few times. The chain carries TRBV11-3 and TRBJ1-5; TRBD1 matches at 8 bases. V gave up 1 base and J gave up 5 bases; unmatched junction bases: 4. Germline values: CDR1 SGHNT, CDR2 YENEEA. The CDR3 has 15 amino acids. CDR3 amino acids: CASSLGQGADQPQHF. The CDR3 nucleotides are TGTGCCAGCAGCTTAGGCCAGGGGGCTGATCAGCCCCAGCATTTT. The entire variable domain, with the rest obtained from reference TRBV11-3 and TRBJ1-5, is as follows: EAGVVQSPRYKIIEKKQPVAFWCNPISGHNTLYWYLQNLGQGPELLIRYENEEAVDDSQLPKDRFSAERLKGVDSTLKIQPAELGDSAVYLCASSLGQGADQPQHFGDGTRLSIL.

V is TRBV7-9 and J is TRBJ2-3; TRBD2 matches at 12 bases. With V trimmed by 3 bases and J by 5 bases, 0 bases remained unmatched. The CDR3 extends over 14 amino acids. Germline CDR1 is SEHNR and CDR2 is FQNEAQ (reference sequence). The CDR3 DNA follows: TGTGCCAGCAGCTTGGGACTAGCGGGAGATACGCAGTATTTT. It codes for CASSLGLAGDTQYF.

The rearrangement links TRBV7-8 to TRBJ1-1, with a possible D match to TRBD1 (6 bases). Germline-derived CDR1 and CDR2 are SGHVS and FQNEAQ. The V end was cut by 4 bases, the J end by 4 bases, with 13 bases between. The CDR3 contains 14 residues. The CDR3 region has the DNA TGTGCCAGCAGCTCCCACAGGGCCGCCACTGAAGCTTTCTTT. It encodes CASSSHRAATEAFF.

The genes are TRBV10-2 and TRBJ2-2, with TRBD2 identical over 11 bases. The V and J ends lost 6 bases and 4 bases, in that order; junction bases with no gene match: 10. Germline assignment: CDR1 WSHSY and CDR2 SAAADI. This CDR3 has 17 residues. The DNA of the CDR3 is TGCGCCAGCAGCCAGGGACTAGCGGTACCTTCCACCGGGGAGCTGTTTTTT. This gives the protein CASSQGLAVPSTGELFF.

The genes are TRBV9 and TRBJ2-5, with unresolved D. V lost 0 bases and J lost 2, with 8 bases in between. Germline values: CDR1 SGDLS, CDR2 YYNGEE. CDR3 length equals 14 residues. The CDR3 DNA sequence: TGTGCCAGCAGCGTAGCGGTTGCACAAGAGACCCAGTACTTC. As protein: CASSVAVAQETQYF.

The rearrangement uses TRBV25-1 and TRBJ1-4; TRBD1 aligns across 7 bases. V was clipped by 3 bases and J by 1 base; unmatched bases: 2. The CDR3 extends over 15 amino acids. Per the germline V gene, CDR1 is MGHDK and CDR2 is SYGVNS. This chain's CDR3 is CASSEGQITNEKLFF. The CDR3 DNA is TGTGCCAGCAGTGAGGGACAGATAACTAATGAAAAACTGTTTTTT.

CDR3 region: CASSRQGDHLPNEQFF. The CDR3 nucleotides read TGTGCCAGCAGTCGACAGGGGGATCATCTCCCCAATGAGCAGTTCTTC. The chain employs TRBV6-2 or TRBV6-3 and TRBJ2-1, with 9 positions matching TRBD1. V gave up 5 bases and J gave up 6 bases; unmatched junction bases: 11. Germline V CDR1 and CDR2: MNHEY, SVGEGT. The CDR3 covers 16 residues.

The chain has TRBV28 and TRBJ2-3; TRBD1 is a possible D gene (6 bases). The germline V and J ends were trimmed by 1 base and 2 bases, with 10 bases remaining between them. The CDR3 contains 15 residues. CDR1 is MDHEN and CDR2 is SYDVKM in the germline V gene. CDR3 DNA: TGTGCCAGCAGTTTATTGGACAGATACACAGATACGCAGTATTTT. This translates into CASSLLDRYTDTQYF.

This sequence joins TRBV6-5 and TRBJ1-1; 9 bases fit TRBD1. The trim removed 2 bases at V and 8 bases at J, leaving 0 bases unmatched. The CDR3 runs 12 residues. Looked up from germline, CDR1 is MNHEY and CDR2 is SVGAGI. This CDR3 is CASSYGTGEAFF. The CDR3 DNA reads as TGTGCCAGCAGTTACGGGACAGGGGAAGCTTTCTTT.

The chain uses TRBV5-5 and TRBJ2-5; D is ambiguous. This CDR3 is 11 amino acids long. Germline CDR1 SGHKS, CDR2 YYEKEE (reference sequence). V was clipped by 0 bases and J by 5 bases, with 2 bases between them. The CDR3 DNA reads TGTGCCAGCAGCTTGGCTGAGACCCAGTACTTC. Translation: CASSLAETQYF.

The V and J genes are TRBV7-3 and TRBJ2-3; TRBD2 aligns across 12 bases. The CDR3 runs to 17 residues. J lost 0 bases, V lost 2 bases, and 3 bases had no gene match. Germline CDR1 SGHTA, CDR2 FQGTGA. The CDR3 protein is CASSLSGTSGSTDTQYF. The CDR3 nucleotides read TGTGCCAGCAGCTTATCTGGGACTAGCGGGAGCACAGATACGCAGTATTTT.

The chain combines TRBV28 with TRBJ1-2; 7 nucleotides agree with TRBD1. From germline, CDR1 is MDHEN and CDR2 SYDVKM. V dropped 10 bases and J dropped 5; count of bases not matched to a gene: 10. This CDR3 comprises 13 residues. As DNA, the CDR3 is TGTGCCACCCTGAAGGGGACAGAGTATGGCTACACCTTC. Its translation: CATLKGTEYGYTF.

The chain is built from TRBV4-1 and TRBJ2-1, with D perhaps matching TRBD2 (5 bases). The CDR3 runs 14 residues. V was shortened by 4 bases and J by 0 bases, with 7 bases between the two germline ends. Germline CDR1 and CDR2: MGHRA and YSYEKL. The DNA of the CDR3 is TGCGCCAGCAGCCCGGACTTCTCCTACAATGAGCAGTTCTTC. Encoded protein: CASSPDFSYNEQFF.

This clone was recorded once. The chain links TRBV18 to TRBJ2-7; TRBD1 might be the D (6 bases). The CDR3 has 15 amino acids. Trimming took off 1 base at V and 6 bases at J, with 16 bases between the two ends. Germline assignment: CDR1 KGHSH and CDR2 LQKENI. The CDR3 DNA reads TGTGCCAGCTCACCACAGTGGACAGCGTCGGGCGAGCAGTACTTC. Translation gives CASSPQWTASGEQYF.

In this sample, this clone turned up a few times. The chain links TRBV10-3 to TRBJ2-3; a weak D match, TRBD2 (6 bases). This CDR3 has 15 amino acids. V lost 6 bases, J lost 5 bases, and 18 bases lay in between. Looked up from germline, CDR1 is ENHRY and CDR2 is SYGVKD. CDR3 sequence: CAISELGGPRDTQYF. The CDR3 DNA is TGTGCCATCAGCGAACTTGGAGGGCCGCGAGATACGCAGTATTTT.

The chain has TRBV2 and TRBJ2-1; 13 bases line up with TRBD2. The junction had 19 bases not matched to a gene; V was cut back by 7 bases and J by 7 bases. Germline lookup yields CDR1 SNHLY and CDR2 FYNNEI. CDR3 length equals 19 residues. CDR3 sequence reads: CASILGLAGVDLVGNEQFF. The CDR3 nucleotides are TGTGCCAGCATCCTTGGACTAGCGGGAGTGGATTTAGTGGGGAATGAGCAGTTCTTC.

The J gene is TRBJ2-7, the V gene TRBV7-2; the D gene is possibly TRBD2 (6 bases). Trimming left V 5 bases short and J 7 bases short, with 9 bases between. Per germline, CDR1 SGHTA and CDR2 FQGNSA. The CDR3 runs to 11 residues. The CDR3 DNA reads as TGTGCCAGCAGCCACGCGGGGGAGCAGTACTTC. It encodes CASSHAGEQYF.

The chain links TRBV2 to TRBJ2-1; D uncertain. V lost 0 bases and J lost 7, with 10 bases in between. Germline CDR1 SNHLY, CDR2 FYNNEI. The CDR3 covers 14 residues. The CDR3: CASSEAYRENEQFF. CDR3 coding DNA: TGTGCCAGCAGTGAAGCGTATCGAGAAAATGAGCAGTTCTTC.

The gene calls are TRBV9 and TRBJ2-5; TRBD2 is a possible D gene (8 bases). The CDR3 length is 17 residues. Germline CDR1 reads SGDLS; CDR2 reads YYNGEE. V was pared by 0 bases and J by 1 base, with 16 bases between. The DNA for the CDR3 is TGTGCCAGCAGCGTAGCTACGGGAGGGACAGCCCAAGAGACCCAGTACTTC. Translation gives CASSVATGGTAQETQYF.

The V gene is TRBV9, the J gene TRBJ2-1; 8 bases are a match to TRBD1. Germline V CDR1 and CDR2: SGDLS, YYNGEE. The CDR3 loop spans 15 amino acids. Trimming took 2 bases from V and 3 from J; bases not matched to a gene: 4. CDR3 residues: CASSVGQGLYNEQFF. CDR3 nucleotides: TGTGCCAGCAGCGTCGGACAGGGTCTCTACAATGAGCAGTTCTTC.